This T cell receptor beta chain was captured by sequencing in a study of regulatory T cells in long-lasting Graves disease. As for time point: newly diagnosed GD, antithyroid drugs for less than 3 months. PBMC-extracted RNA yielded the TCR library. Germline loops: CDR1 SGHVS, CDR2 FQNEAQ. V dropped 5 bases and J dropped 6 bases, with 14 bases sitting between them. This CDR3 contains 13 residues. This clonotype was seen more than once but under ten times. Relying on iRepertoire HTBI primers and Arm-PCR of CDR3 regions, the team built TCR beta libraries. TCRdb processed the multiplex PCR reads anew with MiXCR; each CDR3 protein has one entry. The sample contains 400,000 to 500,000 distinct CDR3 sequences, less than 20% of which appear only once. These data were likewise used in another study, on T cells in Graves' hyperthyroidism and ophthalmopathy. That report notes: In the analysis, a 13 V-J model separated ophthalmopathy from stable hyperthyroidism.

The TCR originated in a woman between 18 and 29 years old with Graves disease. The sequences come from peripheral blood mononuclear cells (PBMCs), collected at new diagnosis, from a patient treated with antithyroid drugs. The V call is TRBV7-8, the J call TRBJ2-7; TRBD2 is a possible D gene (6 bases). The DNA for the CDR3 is TGTGCCAGCAGCCGCGGGACGGTGGGCGAGCAGTACTTC. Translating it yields CASSRGTVGEQYF.